The 21 T cell receptor beta chains presented below share a single source sample, sequenced in a study of blood T cell repertoires in COVID-19. TCRdb's table, derived via immunoSEQ multiplex PCR, lists solely in-frame clones and lacks some. The sample shows tens of thousands of clones, over 80% of them seen only once. Sequencing was performed on peripheral blood. These receptors all stem from a man aged 45-65 years with active COVID-19.

The chain couples TRBV4-2 to TRBJ2-1, with D uncertain. Trimming stripped 0 bases from V and 0 bases from J, with 9 bases between. The CDR3 loop spans 16 amino acids. Germline values: CDR1 LGHNA, CDR2 YNFKEQ. Written as DNA, the CDR3 is TGTGCCAGCAGCCAAGATTATAGTAGCTCCTACAATGAGCAGTTCTTC. Translated: CASSQDYSSSYNEQFF.

This rearrangement joins TRBV6-5 to TRBJ1-2; 7 bases are shared with TRBD1. This CDR3 is built from 15 residues. Germline V gene data show CDR1 as MNHEY and CDR2 as SVGAGI. V lost 3 bases to trimming and J lost 5 bases; unmatched junction nucleotides: 9. CDR3 residues: CASSYLRGRRYGYTF. CDR3 DNA: TGTGCCAGCAGTTATCTAAGGGGGCGTCGGTATGGCTACACCTTC.

The CDR3 DNA sequence: TGTGCCACCAGCCGAACTAGATTCAACACCGGGGAGCTGTTTTTT. Its translation is CATSRTRFNTGELFF. The rearrangement links TRBV24-1 to TRBJ2-2; D might be TRBD2 (5 bases). The CDR3 is 15 amino acids. V shed 7 bases and J shed 2 bases, with 13 bases lying between them. Germline-derived CDR1 and CDR2 are KGHDR and SFDVKD.

On this clone itself: The junction departs from germline at one end; a sequencing error may be responsible. The chain uses TRBV7-7 and TRBJ2-2; weak D call: TRBD2 (6 bases). Germline CDR1 reads SSHAT; CDR2 reads FNYEAQ (reference sequence). The length of the CDR3 is 15 residues. The CDR3 nucleotides are TGTGCTAGCAGCCTCCGACTCGGGGGCACCGGGGAGCTGTTTTTT. This encodes CASSLRLGGTGELFF.

V and J are TRBV7-3 and TRBJ2-7, with TRBD2 as a possible D gene (6 bases). CDR1 is SGHTA, CDR2 FQGTGA, per germline. CDR3 size: 14 residues. Trimming took off 5 bases at V and 1 base at J, with 12 bases between the two ends. CDR3 in DNA: TGTGCCAGCAGCCCGGGACTTTCTTCCTACGAGCAGTACTTC. Translated, it gives CASSPGLSSYEQYF.

This chain joins TRBV19 and TRBJ1-4, with D hard to call. CDR1 LNHDA and CDR2 SQIVND come from the germline V gene (reference sequence). This CDR3 has 14 residues. V lost 3 bases and J 0 bases, leaving 5 bases between the germline ends. CDR3 sequence reads: CASSMRATNEKLFF. In DNA form, the CDR3 reads TGTGCCAGTAGTATGCGTGCAACTAATGAAAAACTGTTTTTT.

This sequence joins TRBV6-5 and TRBJ1-1; perhaps TRBD1 as D (5 bases). Germline values: CDR1 MNHEY, CDR2 SVGAGI. The CDR3 extends over 13 amino acids. V dropped 8 bases and J dropped 1 base, with 11 bases sitting between them. CDR3 loop: CASFRVENTEAFF. In DNA form, the CDR3 reads TGTGCCAGCTTCAGGGTCGAGAACACTGAAGCTTTCTTT.

V and J are TRBV5-5 and TRBJ1-5, with 9 bases that match TRBD1. Germline CDR1 and CDR2: SGHKS and YYEKEE (reference sequence). The CDR3 has 16 amino acids. The junction had 1 base not matched to a gene; V was cut back by 0 bases and J by 0 bases. The CDR3 is CASSLVGQGSNQPQHF. DNA for the CDR3: TGTGCCAGCAGCTTGGTGGGACAGGGTAGCAATCAGCCCCAGCATTTT. The complete variable domain, with remaining parts taken from reference TRBV5-5 and TRBJ1-5, reads DAGVTQSPTHLIKTRGQQVTLRCSPISGHKSVSWYQQVLGQGPQFIFQYYEKEERGRGNFPDRFSARQFPNYSSELNVNALLLGDSALYLCASSLVGQGSNQPQHFGDGTRLSIL.

This clone has a single count. The rearrangement links TRBV3-1 (or the pseudogene TRBV3-2) to TRBJ2-1; the match to TRBD2 covers 8 bases. Per germline, CDR1 LGHDT and CDR2 YNNKEL (reference sequence). V dropped 4 bases and J dropped 3; count of bases not matched to a gene: 11. This CDR3 has 17 amino acids. CDR3 DNA: TGTGCCAGCAGCCCACCGCTTGGGACTAGAGACTACAATGAGCAGTTCTTC. Amino acid sequence: CASSPPLGTRDYNEQFF.

The count of this clone is one. This sample includes further DNA sequences coding for the same CDR3. The chain links TRBV15 to TRBJ1-4; 9 nucleotides agree with TRBD1. Losses at the gene ends were 3 bases for V and 8 bases for J; bases not matched to a gene: 4. The CDR3 spans 14 residues. Germline lookup yields CDR1 LNHNV and CDR2 YYDKDF (reference sequence). CDR3 loop: CATSRDRGGEKLFF. CDR3 nucleotides: TGTGCCACCAGCAGGGACAGGGGAGGCGAAAAACTGTTTTTT.

The chain recombines TRBV7-9 with TRBJ2-5, with D possibly TRBD1 on 5 matching bases. There are 13 residues in the CDR3. The germline V gene encodes CDR1 SEHNR and CDR2 FQNEAQ (reference sequence). V was clipped by 5 bases and J by 5 bases, with 12 bases between them. The CDR3, as DNA: TGTGCCAGCAGCCGACAGCGACTGGAGACCCAGTACTTC. Its translation is CASSRQRLETQYF.

The V gene is TRBV4-2, the J gene TRBJ1-3; TRBD1 aligns across 7 bases. Germline values: CDR1 LGHNA, CDR2 YNFKEQ. This CDR3 comprises 15 residues. Trimming at V came to 4 bases and at J to 4 bases, leaving 7 bases not matched to a gene. The CDR3 spells CASSRRQGAGNTIYF. For the CDR3, the DNA is TGTGCCAGCAGCCGAAGACAGGGTGCCGGAAACACCATATATTTT.

Comment on this clone: A read error may account for a junction end that differs from germline. The V gene is TRBV5-5, the J gene TRBJ1-4; 10 bases are a match to TRBD1. The CDR3 runs to 18 residues. Germline V gene data show CDR1 as SGHKS and CDR2 as YYEKEE (reference sequence). CDR3: CASRLGGQGPATNEKLFF. The DNA of the CDR3 is TGTGCCAGCAGATTGGGGGGACAGGGGCCTGCAACTAATGAAAAACTGTTTTTT. Based on the CDR3 plus reference TRBV5-5 and TRBJ1-4, the full variable domain is DAGVTQSPTHLIKTRGQQVTLRCSPISGHKSVSWYQQVLGQGPQFIFQYYEKEERGRGNFPDRFSARQFPNYSSELNVNALLLGDSALYLCASRLGGQGPATNEKLFFGSGTQLSVL.

J is TRBJ1-5 and V is TRBV19; D possibly corresponds to TRBD1 (5 bases). Germline V gene lookup returns CDR1 LNHDA and CDR2 SQIVND (reference sequence). The CDR3 consists of 15 residues. Trimming cost V 3 bases and J 6 bases, with 15 bases left between them. The CDR3 coding sequence is TGTGCCAGTAGTATCGTCGGGGGGAGTCGTCAGCCCCAGCATTTT. It encodes CASSIVGGSRQPQHF.

There are a few counts of this clone. The chain couples TRBV27 to TRBJ1-2; 7 bases align to TRBD1. Germline assignment: CDR1 MNHEY and CDR2 SMNVEV (reference sequence). The V segment lost 4 bases and the J segment 8 bases; nucleotides outside the gene matches: 16. There are 16 residues in the CDR3. This CDR3 is CASSSQATGWGLGYTF. The DNA of the CDR3 is TGTGCCAGCAGTTCCCAAGCGACAGGGTGGGGGCTCGGCTACACCTTC.

The chain couples TRBV2 to TRBJ1-2, with 7 bases that match TRBD1. Per germline, CDR1 SNHLY and CDR2 FYNNEI. The length of the CDR3 is 13 residues. V lost 8 bases to trimming and J lost 6 bases; unmatched junction nucleotides: 9. CDR3 protein: CASGEGTGDGYTF. The CDR3 DNA reads TGTGCCAGCGGCGAGGGCACAGGGGATGGCTACACCTTC.

This clone came up once. The chain joins TRBV7-3 to TRBJ2-1; TRBD2 matches at 14 bases. The CDR3 is 16 amino acids. Germline V CDR1 and CDR2: SGHTA, FQGTGA. The ends lost 5 bases at V and 4 bases at J; junction bases unmatched: 4. The DNA for the CDR3 is TGTGCCAGCAGCCTGGGACTAGCGGGAGAGTACAATGAGCAGTTCTTC. It translates to CASSLGLAGEYNEQFF. The full variable domain, completed using reference TRBV7-3 and TRBJ2-1, is GAGVSQTPSNKVTEKGKYVELRCDPISGHTALYWYRQSLGQGPEFLIYFQGTGAADDSGLPNDRFFAVRPEGSVSTLKIQRTERGDSAVYLCASSLGLAGEYNEQFFGPGTRLTVL.

The chain has TRBV27 and TRBJ2-1; TRBD2 agrees at 12 bases. Germline V gene sequence: CDR1 MNHEY, CDR2 SMNVEV (reference sequence). With 6 bases clipped from V and 4 bases from J, the junction kept 7 bases outside the gene matches. This CDR3 is 16 amino acids long. The CDR3 loop reads CASRRSLAGGYNEQFF. DNA for the CDR3: TGTGCCAGCAGACGAAGCCTAGCGGGAGGGTACAATGAGCAGTTCTTC.

This clone was counted only a few times. The rearrangement uses TRBV5-1 and TRBJ1-2; 7 bases map to TRBD1. Germline values: CDR1 SGHRS, CDR2 YFSETQ. Trimming took 4 bases from V and 4 from J; bases not matched to a gene: 10. The CDR3 runs to 15 residues. The CDR3 DNA reads as TGCGCCAGCAGCCCCGGACAGGCCCTTGGCTATGGCTACACCTTC. This encodes CASSPGQALGYGYTF.

The chain is built from TRBV5-4 and TRBJ2-3; D unclear. Trimming stripped 5 bases from V and 0 bases from J, with 7 bases between. The CDR3 loop spans 13 amino acids. The germline gives CDR1 SGHNT, CDR2 YYREEE (reference sequence). CDR3 nucleotides: TGTGCCAGCAGAACTACTAGCACAGATACGCAGTATTTT. Encoded protein: CASRTTSTDTQYF.

This chain uses TRBV6-6 with TRBJ2-3; maybe TRBD1 (5 bases). Deletions cut 6 bases from V and 5 bases from J, with 15 bases between. This CDR3 is built from 14 residues. Germline assignment: CDR1 MNHNY and CDR2 SVGAGI (reference sequence). CDR3 region: CASRLAGKEDTQYF. The CDR3 region has the DNA TGTGCCAGCAGACTGGCAGGGAAGGAAGATACGCAGTATTTT.